This T cell receptor beta chain was found in a study of persistence of HIV-infected CD4 T cells. Study-level information: CD4+ T cells responding to CMV or HIV-1 Gag were isolated. Blood samples, up to about 200 mL, came from multiple time points, except two leukapheresis donors sampled once.

The libraries were made with immunoSEQ version 4 in survey mode. Profiling relied on immunoSEQ multiplex PCR, and the TCRdb table lists in-frame clones only, not all of them. The sample has some 58,000 clones, under 80% seen once. Overall study results and limits: Antigen-responding cells were enriched for degenerate expanded CDR3beta sequences.

This CDR3 has 15 amino acids. The germline gives CDR1 SGHTA, CDR2 FQGNSA. V lost 5 bases, J lost 0 bases, and 5 bases stayed unmatched. Notes on this clone: Its specificity is unknown.

The stimulus was an HIV-1 Gag 15-mer peptide pool, 0.95 to 1 ug/peptide/mL. CD40L-negative CD69-negative CD45RO-high memory CD4+ T cells were sorted as populations depleted of antigen-responding cells. This TCR was recovered from an adult man with HIV who was CMV-seropositive. V and J are TRBV7-2 and TRBJ2-7; 9 bases fit TRBD1. The sample in question was CD4+ T cells sorted from PBMCs after 18-hour stimulation, obtained from a patient who received antiretroviral therapy. CDR3 protein: CASSPGTGSSYEQYF. As DNA, the CDR3 is TGTGCCAGCAGCCCAGGGACAGGGAGCTCCTACGAGCAGTACTTC.